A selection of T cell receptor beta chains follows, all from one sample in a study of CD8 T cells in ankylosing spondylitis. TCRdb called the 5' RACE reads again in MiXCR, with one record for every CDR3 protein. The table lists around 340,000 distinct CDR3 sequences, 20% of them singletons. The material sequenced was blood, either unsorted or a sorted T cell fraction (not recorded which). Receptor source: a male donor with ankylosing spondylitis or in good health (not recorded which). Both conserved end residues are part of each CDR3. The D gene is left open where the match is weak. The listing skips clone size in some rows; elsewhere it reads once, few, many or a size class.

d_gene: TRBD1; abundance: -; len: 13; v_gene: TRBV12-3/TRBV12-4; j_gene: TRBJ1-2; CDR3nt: TGTGCCAGCACCCGCGGGACAGCCTATGGCTACACCTTC; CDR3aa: CASTRGTAYGYTF
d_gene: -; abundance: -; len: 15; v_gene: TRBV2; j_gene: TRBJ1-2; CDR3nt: TGTGCCAGCAGTGAAAGTGAAGGGGGTAACTATGGCTACACCTTC; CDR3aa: CASSESEGGNYGYTF
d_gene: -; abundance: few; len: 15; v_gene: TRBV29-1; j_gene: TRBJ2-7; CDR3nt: TGCAGCGTAAACCGACCGGACAGCTCAAGCTACGAGCAGTACTTC; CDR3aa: CSVNRPDSSSYEQYF
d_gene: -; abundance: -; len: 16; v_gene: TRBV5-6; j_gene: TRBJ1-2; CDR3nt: TGTGCCAGCAGCTTGGCCCCAATAGGGTCTGCCTATGGCTACACCTTC; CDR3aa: CASSLAPIGSAYGYTF
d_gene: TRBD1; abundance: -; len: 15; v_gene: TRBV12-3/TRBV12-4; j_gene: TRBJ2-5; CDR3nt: TGTGCCAGCAGGCCGTCGGACAGGGGTAAAGAGACCCAGTACTTC; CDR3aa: CASRPSDRGKETQYF
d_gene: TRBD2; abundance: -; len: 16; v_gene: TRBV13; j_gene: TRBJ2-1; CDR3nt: TGTGCCAGCAGCCACCCTACTAGCGGGGGGGCGGGTGAGCAGTTCTTC; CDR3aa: CASSHPTSGGAGEQFF
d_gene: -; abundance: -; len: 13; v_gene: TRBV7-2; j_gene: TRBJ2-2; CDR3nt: TGTGCCAGCAGGGAACTCAACACCGGGGAGCTGTTTTTT; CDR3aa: CASRELNTGELFF
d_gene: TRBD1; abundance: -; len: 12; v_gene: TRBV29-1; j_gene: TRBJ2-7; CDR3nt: TGCAGCGTCCGGACAGGGCTTCACGAGCAGTACTTC; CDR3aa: CSVRTGLHEQYF
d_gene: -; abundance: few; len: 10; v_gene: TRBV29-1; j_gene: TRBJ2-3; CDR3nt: TGCAGCGCCTTTTCAGATACGCAGTATTTT; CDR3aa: CSAFSDTQYF
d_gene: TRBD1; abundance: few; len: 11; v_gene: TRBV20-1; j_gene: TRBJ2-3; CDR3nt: TGCAGTGCTGCCGGAGACAGGGATGGATATTTT; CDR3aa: CSAAGDRDGYF
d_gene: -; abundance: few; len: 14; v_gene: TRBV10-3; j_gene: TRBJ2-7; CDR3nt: TGTGCCATCAGAATCCGGGACGGGAGTTACGAGCAGTACTTC; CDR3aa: CAIRIRDGSYEQYF
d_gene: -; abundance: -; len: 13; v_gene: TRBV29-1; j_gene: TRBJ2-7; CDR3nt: TGCAGCGTTGAAGGTACGGCGCCCTACGAGCAGTACTTC; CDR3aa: CSVEGTAPYEQYF
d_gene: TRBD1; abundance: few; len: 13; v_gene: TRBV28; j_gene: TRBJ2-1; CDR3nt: TGTGCCTGCGAGGGGGCAGCAAACAATGAGCAGTTCTTC; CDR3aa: CACEGAANNEQFF
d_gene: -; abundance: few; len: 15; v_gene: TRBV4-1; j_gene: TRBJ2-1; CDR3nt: TGCGCCAGCAGCCAAGATTCCGGCAGGGCGAGGGAGCAGTTCTTC; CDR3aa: CASSQDSGRAREQFF
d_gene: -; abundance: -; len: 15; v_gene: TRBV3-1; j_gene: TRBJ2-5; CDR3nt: TGTGCCAGCAGCCCCGCCGAACGGGGGCAAGAGACCCAGTACTTC; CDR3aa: CASSPAERGQETQYF
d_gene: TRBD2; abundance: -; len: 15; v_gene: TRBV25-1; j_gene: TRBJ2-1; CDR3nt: TGTGCCAGCAGTGAATCGGGTAGCGGGGGTTTTGAGCAGTTCTTC; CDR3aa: CASSESGSGGFEQFF
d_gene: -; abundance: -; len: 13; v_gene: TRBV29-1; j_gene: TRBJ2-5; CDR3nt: TGCAGCGCCAGGACGGGGAACCAAGAGACCCAGTACTTC; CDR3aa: CSARTGNQETQYF
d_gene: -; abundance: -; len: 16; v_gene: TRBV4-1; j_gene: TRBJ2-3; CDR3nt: TGCGCCAGCAGCCAACCTCTAGGAGGGGACACAGATACGCAGTATTTT; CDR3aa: CASSQPLGGDTDTQYF